This T cell receptor (beta chain) was retrieved from a study of shared clonotypes between healthy human individuals. The germline gives CDR1 MDHEN, CDR2 SYDVKM. The CDR3 is 12 amino acids. The data were produced by immunoSEQ multiplex PCR, yet TCRdb's version contains in-frame clones alone and is incomplete. The sample yields around 1.1 million clones, 70% to 80% seen once. On this clone: A read error may account for a junction end that differs from germline.

The specimen sequenced was memory CD4+ T cells from PBMCs. Subset specified: CD45RA-negative fraction. The chain joins TRBV28 to TRBJ1-2, with D maybe TRBD1 (6 bases). This clonotype originated in a man between 18 and 35 years old in good health. Some clones in this sample may be carry-over from other donors' samples. Here the CDR3 reads CASSLSKGQNDF. The CDR3 DNA sequence: TGTGCCAGCAGTTTATCCAAGGGACAAAACGACTTC.